The next 9 T cell receptor beta chains were all read from a single sample in a study of beta chain features in type 1 diabetes. Isolated RNA was reverse transcribed in full, so expressed TCRB transcripts were sequenced. Sequenced by immunoSEQ multiplex PCR; TCRdb stores in-frame clones only, minus some. Of roughly 140,000 clones in the sample, about 44% were seen once. The sequencing sample was made of Tregs from blood. These receptors were obtained from a man between 18 and 35 years old in good health.

J is TRBJ2-1 and V is TRBV28; 8 nucleotides align to TRBD2. The V gene's germline CDR1 is MDHEN and CDR2 SYDVKM. V gave up 2 bases and J gave up 3 bases; unmatched junction bases: 0. The CDR3 runs to 14 residues. CDR3 region: CASSLLAGYNEQFF. CDR3 DNA sequence: TGTGCCAGCAGTTTACTAGCGGGCTACAATGAGCAGTTCTTC.

The gene calls are TRBV6-5 and TRBJ2-5; 8 bases line up with TRBD2. This CDR3 spans 15 amino acids. The V gene's germline CDR1 is MNHEY and CDR2 SVGAGI. V trimming: 0 bases; J trimming: 4 bases; junction bases outside the gene matches: 4. CDR3: CASSYSTSGGETQYF. CDR3 in DNA: TGTGCCAGCAGTTACTCGACCAGCGGGGGAGAGACCCAGTACTTC.

This clone was seen only a few times. The genes are TRBV6-5 and TRBJ2-3; D gene ambiguous. V dropped 4 bases and J dropped 0 bases, with 14 bases sitting between them. The CDR3 is 16 residues long. From germline, CDR1 is MNHEY and CDR2 SVGAGI. The CDR3 sequence: CASSSDTLGSTDTQYF. Here the CDR3 DNA reads TGTGCCAGCAGTTCCGACACCCTCGGTAGCACAGATACGCAGTATTTT.

The CDR3 DNA reads as TGTGCCAGCAGCTTAGTCGTTACTAGCGGGAAGGAGTACTTC. It codes for CASSLVVTSGKEYF. The chain has TRBV7-8 and TRBJ2-7, with TRBD2 matching 10 bases. Germline CDR1 SGHVS, CDR2 FQNEAQ. This CDR3 has 14 residues. Germline trimming cut 1 base from V and 11 bases from J; bases unmatched to any gene: 8.

The V call is TRBV7-3, the J call TRBJ2-1; the match to TRBD2 covers 8 bases. V lost 3 bases to trimming and J lost 8 bases; unmatched junction nucleotides: 9. The CDR3 is 15 amino acids. CDR1 is SGHTA and CDR2 is FQGTGA in the germline V gene. The CDR3 reads CASSFRGGMFDEQFF. CDR3 nucleotide sequence: TGTGCCAGCAGCTTCCGCGGGGGGATGTTCGATGAGCAGTTCTTC.

The chain has TRBV9 and TRBJ2-1, with TRBD2 as a possible D gene (6 bases). Germline V lookup: CDR1 SGDLS, CDR2 YYNGEE. V shed 0 bases and J shed 6 bases, with 10 bases lying between them. This CDR3 contains 14 residues. As DNA, the CDR3 is TGTGCCAGCAGCGTAGGACTAGAGAGCAATGAGCAGTTCTTC. This codes for CASSVGLESNEQFF. Based on the CDR3 plus reference TRBV9 and TRBJ2-1, the full variable domain is DSGVTQTPKHLITATGQRVTLRCSPRSGDLSVYWYQQSLDQGLQFLIQYYNGEERAKGNILERFSAQQFPDLHSELNLSSLELGDSALYFCASSVGLESNEQFFGPGTRLTVL.

This clone was detected only a few times. The chain is built from TRBV29-1 and TRBJ2-1, with 8 bases identical to TRBD2. Germline-derived CDR1 and CDR2 are SQVTM and ANQGSEA. The J segment lost 0 bases and the V segment lost 2 bases, leaving 0 bases of the junction unmatched. The CDR3 extends over 14 amino acids. The CDR3 region is CSVELAGSYNEQFF. The CDR3 bases are TGCAGCGTTGAACTAGCGGGCTCCTACAATGAGCAGTTCTTC.

The rearrangement uses TRBV10-3 and TRBJ2-5; D ambiguous. Deletions cut 6 bases from V and 2 bases from J, with 4 bases between. Germline loops: CDR1 ENHRY, CDR2 SYGVKD. The CDR3 has 11 residues. The CDR3 DNA follows: TGTGCCATCAGGGCTCAAGAGACCCAGTACTTC. This sequence encodes CAIRAQETQYF.

The chain joins TRBV11-3 to TRBJ2-1; D remains ambiguous. The CDR3 length is 11 residues. V was shortened by 5 bases and J by 5 bases, with 4 bases between the two germline ends. The germline CDR1 and CDR2 sequences are SGHNT and YENEEA. The CDR3, as DNA: TGTGCCAGCAGCGCGGACAATGAGCAGTTCTTC. Its protein product is CASSADNEQFF.